The clone carrying this T cell receptor (beta chain) occurred many times. Its antigen is not identified. These data come from a study of regulatory T cells in long-lasting Graves disease. This CDR3 is built from 17 residues. CDR1 is SEHNR and CDR2 is FQNEAQ in the germline V gene (reference sequence). The junction had 9 bases not matched to a gene; V was cut back by 0 bases and J by 9 bases. Points from the study as a whole: Patients with persistent disease showed a bias toward TRBV28, TRBJ1-2 and TRBJ2-5.

As to time point: newly diagnosed GD, antithyroid drugs for less than 3 months. Researchers made the TCR library from RNA that was extracted from PBMCs. Graves' disease diagnoses followed American Thyroid Association guidelines. Investigators prepared the TCR beta libraries by applying iRepertoire HTBI primers and Arm-PCR of CDR3 regions. One entry per CDR3 protein results from TCRdb running MiXCR on the multiplex PCR reads. Among 350,000 to 550,000 distinct CDR3 sequences listed, around 15% were seen once. The data were also submitted as part of a second study, on T cells in Graves' hyperthyroidism and ophthalmopathy. This second study says: The diagnoses drew upon clinical symptoms, serum thyroxine and TRAb, thyroid ultrasound and orbital computed tomography. Progression to ophthalmopathy was predicted a median of 6.5 months early.

This specimen was peripheral blood mononuclear cells (PBMCs), taken at new diagnosis, from a patient treated with antithyroid drugs. The TCR was taken from a woman aged 18-29 years with Graves disease. The chain links TRBV7-9 to TRBJ2-1; 12 bases fit TRBD2. The CDR3 bases are TGTGCCAGCAGCTTAGCGCAGGTGACTAGCGGGAGAGGTGAGCAGTTCTTC. Translating it yields CASSLAQVTSGRGEQFF.